This TCR beta chain derives from a study of blood T cell repertoires in COVID-19. On the study more broadly: Material from acute and convalescent COVID-19 was sourced from the United States, Italy and Spain. PBMCs, B-cell-depleted T cells, or T cells were the source of the cDNA or gDNA that made up the material.

This clone has only a few counts. This table comes from immunoSEQ multiplex PCR, and its TCRdb copy is limited to in-frame clones, with some not included. The table has 100,000 to 150,000 clones, 79% seen once. The germline CDR1 and CDR2 sequences are ENHRY and SYGVKD. Trimming pared 0 bases from V and 7 bases from J, leaving 12 bases between. The CDR3 has 14 residues. The clonotype originates from a middle-aged man with active or convalescent COVID-19. This sequence joins TRBV10-3 and TRBJ1-2, with unresolved D. The sample consisted of peripheral blood. CDR3 DNA: TGTGCCATCAGTGAGTCCCCGGGTTCGGGTGGCTACACCTTC. Amino acids: CAISESPGSGGYTF.